Below are 24 T cell receptor beta chains sequenced from a single sample in a study of OX40 agonist ivuxolimab in advanced cancers. Clones were sequenced by immunoSEQ multiplex PCR, and TCRdb holds only the in-frame ones, with some missing. The table includes more than 70,000 clones, about 89% detected once. The sample was CD4+ or CD8+ T cells sorted from blood, taken in a trial of the OX40 agonist ivuxolimab. These receptors came from an adult with an advanced solid tumor such as melanoma, head and neck, liver or kidney cancer.

The chain links TRBV18 to TRBJ1-2, with D unresolved. The V end was cut by 2 bases, the J end by 3 bases, with 19 bases between. This CDR3 comprises 17 residues. The germline V gene encodes CDR1 KGHSH and CDR2 LQKENI. The CDR3 DNA reads TGTGCCAGCTCACCAACGTTACTCTCCTCAGGTGACTATGGCTACACCTTC. It translates to CASSPTLLSSGDYGYTF.

The chain uses TRBV10-3 and TRBJ2-3; D ambiguous. Trimming stripped 3 bases from V and 1 base from J, with 14 bases between. This CDR3 is 16 amino acids long. From germline, CDR1 is ENHRY and CDR2 SYGVKD. The CDR3 reads CAISDLGKKGTDTQYF. The CDR3 DNA reads as TGTGCCATCAGTGACCTAGGGAAAAAGGGCACAGATACGCAGTATTTT.

J is TRBJ2-5 and V is TRBV19; a possible D gene is TRBD2 (5 bases). Near its end, the DNA agrees better with TRBJ2-7, so the J call may be wrong. Germline assignment: CDR1 LNHDA and CDR2 SQIVND (reference sequence). The CDR3 is made up of 14 amino acids. The CDR3 loop reads CASSLIGESYEQYF. Written as DNA, the CDR3 is TGTGCCAGTAGTCTTATTGGGGAGTCCTACGAGCAGTACTTC.

The chain joins TRBV28 to TRBJ1-5; no reliable D call. The CDR3 is made up of 12 amino acids. The V end was cut by 8 bases, the J end by 8 bases, with 13 bases between. CDR1 and CDR2 from the germline V gene are MDHEN and SYDVKM. The CDR3 bases are TGTGCCAGCGCCACTCTGTATAAGCCCCAGCATTTT. Translation gives CASATLYKPQHF.

V is TRBV2 and J is TRBJ2-5, with 8 bases lining up with TRBD2. After removal of 5 bases from V and 0 bases from J, the junction contained 2 bases not matched to a gene. CDR3 length equals 14 residues. Germline V gives CDR1 SNHLY, CDR2 FYNNEI. CDR3 sequence reads: CASSRLAHQETQYF. The DNA of the CDR3 is TGTGCCAGCAGTCGACTAGCGCACCAAGAGACCCAGTACTTC.

The chain joins TRBV6-5 to TRBJ1-6; D unclear. Germline lookup yields CDR1 MNHEY and CDR2 SVGAGI. This CDR3 region has 15 residues. V was clipped by 7 bases and J by 7 bases, with 17 bases between them. This CDR3 reads CASTITMMGNSPLHF. The CDR3 DNA follows: TGTGCCAGCACCATAACAATGATGGGAAATTCACCCCTCCACTTT.

J is TRBJ2-2 and V is TRBV5-5; TRBD2 agrees at 9 bases. Germline assignment: CDR1 SGHKS and CDR2 YYEKEE (reference sequence). J was trimmed by 3 bases and V by 2 bases; bases with no gene match: 8. The CDR3 is 17 amino acids. The CDR3 region has the DNA TGTGCCAGCAGCTTCACGGGAGCGGGAGGCGACACCGGGGAGCTGTTTTTT. This sequence encodes CASSFTGAGGDTGELFF.

Points on this clone: This specimen includes other DNA sequences encoding the same CDR3. The genes are TRBV5-4 and TRBJ2-7; no clear D. This CDR3 has 12 amino acids. V lost 0 bases, J lost 2 bases, and 3 bases lay in between. Germline V lookup: CDR1 SGHNT, CDR2 YYREEE (reference sequence). The CDR3 region is CASSLGTYEQYF. The CDR3 DNA reads as TGTGCCAGCAGCTTGGGCACCTACGAGCAGTACTTC.

The chain is built from TRBV5-6 and TRBJ2-3; D possibly corresponds to TRBD1 (5 bases). From germline, CDR1 is SGHDT and CDR2 YYEEEE. This CDR3 is built from 15 residues. V dropped 1 base and J dropped 1 base, with 10 bases sitting between them. The CDR3 sequence is CASSLIQEGTDTQYF. CDR3 DNA: TGTGCCAGCAGCTTGATACAGGAAGGCACAGATACGCAGTATTTT.

This clone was recorded once. The V call is TRBV20-1, the J call TRBJ2-5; either TRBD1 or TRBD2 may fit D (6 bases each). CDR3 length: 11 amino acids. V lost 5 bases and J lost 5, with 9 bases in between. The germline CDR1 and CDR2 sequences are DFQATT and SNEGSKA (reference sequence). This chain's CDR3 is CSARGRETQYF. The CDR3 DNA is TGCAGTGCTCGGGGGCGGGAGACCCAGTACTTC.

Here the CDR3 DNA reads TGTGCCAGCAGCCCCCGCAGGGAAGAGACCCAGTACTTC. It is translated as CASSPRREETQYF. The chain uses TRBV11-2 and TRBJ2-5, with D tentatively TRBD1 (5 bases). CDR1 and CDR2 from the germline V gene are SGHAT and FQNNGV. V lost 5 bases and J lost 3, with 10 bases in between. The CDR3 has 13 residues.

This chain links TRBV5-1 with TRBJ2-3; possible D gene TRBD2, 5 bases. The V gene's germline CDR1 is SGHRS and CDR2 YFSETQ. The CDR3 is made up of 15 amino acids. V was trimmed by 6 bases and J by 2 bases, leaving 16 bases between them. The CDR3 spells CASTLGGGTTDTQYF. The CDR3 DNA is TGCGCCAGCACCCTTGGAGGTGGCACCACAGATACGCAGTATTTT.

The V call is TRBV28, the J call TRBJ2-3, with D perhaps matching TRBD2 (6 bases). CDR3 size: 13 residues. Germline values: CDR1 MDHEN, CDR2 SYDVKM. V was pared by 8 bases and J by 0 bases, with 9 bases between. CDR3 nucleotide sequence: TGTGCCAGCGGGGGGTGGAGCACAGATACGCAGTATTTT. Translated, it gives CASGGWSTDTQYF. Full variable domain (rest looked up from reference TRBV28 and TRBJ2-3): DVKVTQSSRYLVKRTGEKVFLECVQDMDHENMFWYRQDPGLGLRLIYFSYDVKMKEKGDIPEGYSVSREKKERFSLILESASTNQTSMYLCASGGWSTDTQYFGPGTRLTVL.

The chain has TRBV10-3 and TRBJ2-1; a weak D match, TRBD2 (6 bases). Germline-derived CDR1 and CDR2 are ENHRY and SYGVKD. V was pared by 3 bases and J by 7 bases, with 13 bases between. This CDR3 contains 14 residues. DNA for the CDR3: TGTGCCATCAGTGAAGGGAGGTCTACGAATGAGCAGTTCTTC. It encodes CAISEGRSTNEQFF.

The chain combines TRBV13 with TRBJ2-5; D remains unclear. CDR3 length: 12 residues. Per germline, CDR1 PRHDT and CDR2 FYEKMQ (reference sequence). Trimming took 5 bases from V and 5 from J, leaving 9 bases between them. This chain's CDR3 is CASSQSVETQYF. The CDR3 DNA sequence: TGTGCCAGCAGCCAGTCCGTGGAGACCCAGTACTTC.

This clone was counted a single time. The CDR3 DNA follows: TGTGCCAGCAGTTTACCAGGACTTGCCGAAAAACTGTTTTTT. Amino acid sequence: CASSLPGLAEKLFF. The chain combines TRBV28 with TRBJ1-4; D is unresolved. This CDR3 is 14 amino acids long. The V and J ends lost 2 bases and 8 bases respectively, with 12 bases between them. Germline values: CDR1 MDHEN, CDR2 SYDVKM. The full variable domain, completed using reference TRBV28 and TRBJ1-4, is DVKVTQSSRYLVKRTGEKVFLECVQDMDHENMFWYRQDPGLGLRLIYFSYDVKMKEKGDIPEGYSVSREKKERFSLILESASTNQTSMYLCASSLPGLAEKLFFGSGTQLSVL.

The chain has TRBV5-1 and TRBJ1-4, with a weak D call TRBD1 (5 bases). The CDR3 covers 14 residues. The V gene's germline CDR1 is SGHRS and CDR2 YFSETQ. V was cut by 4 bases and J by 7 bases, with 14 bases left in between. CDR3 residues: CASSPQGVGEKLFF. CDR3 nucleotides: TGCGCCAGCAGCCCTCAGGGCGTAGGTGAAAAACTGTTTTTT.

This clone was counted only a few times. The rearrangement uses TRBV10-3 and TRBJ1-1, with no clear D. Trimming removed 4 bases from V and 5 bases from J, with 11 bases in between. Germline CDR1 is ENHRY and CDR2 is SYGVKD. This CDR3 has 13 residues. This CDR3 is CAISAPGQTEAFF. The CDR3 DNA is TGTGCCATCAGTGCTCCGGGTCAAACTGAAGCTTTCTTT.

This clone was seen once. The rearrangement uses TRBV29-1 and TRBJ2-5; D remains unclear. The CDR3 consists of 12 residues. V was clipped by 3 bases and J by 4 bases, with 9 bases between them. CDR1 is SQVTM, CDR2 ANQGSEA, per germline. Here the CDR3 reads CSVEASGETQYF. The CDR3 region has the DNA TGCAGCGTTGAGGCTAGTGGAGAGACCCAGTACTTC. Combining the CDR3 with reference TRBV29-1 and TRBJ2-5 gives the whole variable domain SAVISQKPSRDICQRGTSLTIQCQVDSQVTMMFWYRQQPGQSLTLIATANQGSEATYESGFVIDKFPISRPNLTFSTLTVSNMSPEDSSIYLCSVEASGETQYFGPGTRLLVL.

This sequence joins TRBV5-6 and TRBJ1-5; unclear D gene. Germline CDR1 SGHDT, CDR2 YYEEEE. The CDR3 totals 12 residues. Deletions cut 1 base from V and 5 bases from J, with 4 bases between. CDR3 protein: CASSLSDQPQHF. In nucleotides, the CDR3 is TGTGCCAGCAGCTTGTCTGATCAGCCCCAGCATTTT.

The chain uses TRBV28 and TRBJ2-7; TRBD1 is a possible D gene (5 bases). Per the germline V gene, CDR1 is MDHEN and CDR2 is SYDVKM. V was clipped by 8 bases and J by 5 bases, with 16 bases between them. The CDR3 spans 13 residues. CDR3 loop: CASEVSSRDEQYF. CDR3 DNA sequence: TGTGCCAGCGAAGTGTCAAGCAGGGACGAGCAGTACTTC.

The chain joins TRBV28 to TRBJ2-7; TRBD2 matches at 7 bases. This CDR3 has 14 residues. V lost 2 bases to trimming and J lost 0 bases; unmatched junction nucleotides: 1. The germline V gene encodes CDR1 MDHEN and CDR2 SYDVKM. CDR3 residues: CASSLAGASYEQYF. Written as DNA, the CDR3 is TGTGCCAGCAGTTTAGCGGGAGCCTCCTACGAGCAGTACTTC.

The J gene is TRBJ2-5, the V gene TRBV7-6; 8 nucleotides match TRBD1. The V gene end was trimmed by 5 bases and the J gene end by 1 base; junction bases not matched to a gene: 6. The V gene's germline CDR1 is SGHVS and CDR2 FNYEAQ. CDR3 length: 15 residues. Written as DNA, the CDR3 is TGTGCCAGCAGCGCCCAAACAGGGGGCCAAGAGACCCAGTACTTC. Protein product: CASSAQTGGQETQYF.

The gene calls are TRBV18 and TRBJ1-5; 9 nucleotides agree with TRBD1. V gave up 6 bases and J gave up 7 bases; unmatched junction bases: 13. In germline, CDR1 is KGHSH, CDR2 LQKENI. This CDR3 contains 16 residues. The CDR3 loop reads CASSLLPGQGWQPQHF. CDR3 DNA sequence: TGTGCCAGCTCGCTTTTACCGGGACAGGGATGGCAGCCCCAGCATTTT.